These 6 T cell receptor beta chains originate from one sample sequenced in a study of T-cell reconstitution after alpha-beta-depleted transplantation in children. The authors prepared the TCRbeta library with unique molecular identifiers. TCRdb re-called the PCR reads with MiXCR, one entry per CDR3 protein. Of approximately 510,000 distinct CDR3 sequences listed, approximately 20% are singletons. The sample in question was PBMCs from the stem cell graft donor, obtained from the stem cell graft. The receptors derive from a human donor who donated a stem cell graft to a child with acute lymphoblastic leukemia.

This clonotype has more than one count but fewer than ten. CDR3 sequence: CASSPDSISYEQYF. As DNA, the CDR3 is TGTGCCAGCAGCCCGGACTCTATCTCCTACGAGCAGTACTTC. The chain is built from TRBV11-2 and TRBJ2-7, with TRBD2 as a possible D gene (5 bases). Germline CDR1 SGHAT, CDR2 FQNNGV. Trimming pared 5 bases from V and 0 bases from J, leaving 11 bases between. This CDR3 is built from 14 residues.

This clonotype has more than one count but fewer than ten. The V gene is TRBV12-3 or TRBV12-4, the J gene TRBJ1-5; 9 nucleotides align to TRBD1. V lost 6 bases to trimming and J lost 5 bases; unmatched junction nucleotides: 11. The CDR3 runs to 16 residues. The CDR3 DNA reads TGTGCCAGCAGGTTGTGGGGACAGGGAGCCCATCAGCCCCAGCATTTT. Amino acids: CASRLWGQGAHQPQHF.

This clonotype came up many times. The chain uses TRBV11-2 and TRBJ2-7; 7 bases are a match to TRBD1. The germline V gene encodes CDR1 SGHAT and CDR2 FQNNGV. V shed 5 bases, J shed 3 bases, and the junction held 1 base outside the gene matches. The CDR3 spans 12 residues. The CDR3 DNA reads TGTGCCAGCAGCGCAGGGGGCTACGAGCAGTACTTC. It encodes CASSAGGYEQYF.

This rearrangement joins TRBV7-2 to TRBJ1-2; TRBD1 aligns across 7 bases. Germline trimming cut 4 bases from V and 6 bases from J; bases unmatched to any gene: 5. In germline, CDR1 is SGHTA, CDR2 FQGNSA. This CDR3 spans 13 amino acids. CDR3 nucleotides: TGTGCCAGCAGCTGGCAGGGGGGGGATGGCTACACCTTC. Translated: CASSWQGGDGYTF.

In this sample, this clonotype turned up a few times. V gene TRBV12-3 or TRBV12-4 combines with J gene TRBJ1-2; maybe TRBD1 (6 bases). CDR3 size: 16 residues. The V and J ends lost 6 bases and 3 bases respectively, with 20 bases between them. This chain's CDR3 is CASSIRRGQTDYGYTF. The CDR3 bases are TGTGCCAGCAGCATAAGAAGAGGACAGACAGACTATGGCTACACCTTC.

The V and J genes are TRBV29-1 and TRBJ1-2; D possibly corresponds to TRBD1 (6 bases). Germline V lookup: CDR1 SQVTM, CDR2 ANQGSEA. The CDR3 sequence is 15 residues long. V lost 1 base, J lost 8 bases, and 20 bases lay in between. This CDR3 is CSVEVRDTTSGGYTF. DNA of the CDR3: TGCAGCGTTGAAGTTAGGGACACCACCTCGGGGGGCTACACCTTC.